The 12 T cell receptor beta chains reported below all come from one sample, sequenced in a study of Graves' ophthalmopathy and Graves' hyperthyroidism. Beta-chain TCR CDR3 regions were amplified from RNA transcripts. First-round RT-PCR employed HTBI primers, with a second-round multiplex PCR after it. TCRdb re-derived calls from the multiplex PCR reads in MiXCR, one entry per CDR3 protein. Of around 1.1 million distinct CDR3 sequences listed, around a third are singletons. The sample was peripheral blood or thyroid tissue (not recorded which). All receptors derive from an adult man with Graves' hyperthyroidism.

The chain uses TRBV19 and TRBJ2-5, with 8 nucleotides matching TRBD2. From germline, CDR1 is LNHDA and CDR2 SQIVND (reference sequence). With 7 bases clipped from V and 3 bases from J, the junction kept 13 bases outside the gene matches. CDR3 length: 16 amino acids. CDR3 sequence (DNA): TGTGCCAGTAAACATGTCGCCGGGACTAGAAAAGAGACCCAGTACTTC. Translation: CASKHVAGTRKETQYF. The entire variable domain, with the rest obtained from reference TRBV19 and TRBJ2-5, is as follows: DGGITQSPKYLFRKEGQNVTLSCEQNLNHDAMYWYRQDPGQGLRLIYYSQIVNDFQKGDIAEGYSVSREKKESFPLTVTSAQKNPTAFYLCASKHVAGTRKETQYFGPGTRLLVL.

The chain is built from TRBV7-3 and TRBJ1-2, with unresolved D. Germline lookup yields CDR1 SGHTA and CDR2 FQGTGA. Trimming left V 0 bases short and J 8 bases short, with 13 bases between. The CDR3 is 14 amino acids. CDR3 in amino acids: CASSLTSAGEGYTF. CDR3 in DNA: TGTGCCAGCAGCTTAACATCGGCAGGCGAGGGCTACACCTTC.

This clonotype was observed many times. CDR3 in DNA: TGTGCCAGTAGACAAGCGTGGGATTCACCCCTCCACTTT. Amino acid sequence: CASRQAWDSPLHF. The gene calls are TRBV19 and TRBJ1-6; D gene unclear. V was cut by 6 bases and J by 8 bases, with 11 bases left in between. The CDR3 loop spans 13 amino acids. The germline V gene has CDR1 LNHDA and CDR2 SQIVND (reference sequence).

The chain recombines TRBV19 with TRBJ1-2; unclear D gene. The CDR3 runs to 15 residues. Looked up from germline, CDR1 is LNHDA and CDR2 is SQIVND (reference sequence). V was cut by 9 bases and J by 4 bases, with 21 bases left in between. The CDR3 is CASTTSITGPYGYTF. CDR3 DNA sequence: TGTGCCAGCACCACATCGATCACTGGGCCCTATGGCTACACCTTC.

The chain uses TRBV20-1 and TRBJ2-2, with D hard to call. V lost 1 base, J lost 7 bases, and 13 bases lay in between. This CDR3 spans 14 amino acids. Germline V CDR1 and CDR2: DFQATT, SNEGSKA (reference sequence). The CDR3 loop is CSARGTPTGGELFF. The CDR3 DNA reads TGCAGTGCTAGAGGGACGCCTACGGGCGGGGAGCTGTTTTTT.

This clonotype was picked up one time. The junction shows a germline mismatch at one end, possibly a read error. V usage is TRBV2 and J usage is TRBJ2-7; D is uncertain. Germline CDR1 SNHLY, CDR2 FYNNEI. The CDR3 runs to 13 residues. CDR3 sequence reads: CASSSRQSYEQHF. In DNA form, the CDR3 reads TGTGCCAGCAGTTCCAGGCAATCCTACGAGCAGCACTTC.

The gene calls are TRBV5-6 and TRBJ1-3, with 7 bases aligning to TRBD1. The CDR3 has 15 residues. V shed 1 base and J 3 bases; nucleotides not matched to a gene: 4. Germline CDR1 reads SGHDT; CDR2 reads YYEEEE. CDR3 loop: CASSLRRTGGNTIYF. The CDR3, as DNA: TGTGCCAGCAGCTTGCGCAGGACAGGTGGAAACACCATATATTTT.

In its sample, this clonotype was seen once. The chain is built from TRBV7-2 and TRBJ1-5, with 7 nucleotides matching TRBD1. Germline V gives CDR1 SGHTA, CDR2 FQGNSA. V trimming: 4 bases; J trimming: 3 bases; junction bases outside the gene matches: 9. The CDR3 has 16 residues. CDR3 protein: CASSSSGGQPNQPQHF. CDR3 sequence (DNA): TGTGCCAGCAGCTCCTCGGGGGGACAGCCCAATCAGCCCCAGCATTTT.

This clonotype was recorded many times. This chain connects TRBV7-2 to TRBJ2-7, with 9 bases aligning to TRBD1. The CDR3 runs to 13 residues. Per the germline V gene, CDR1 is SGHTA and CDR2 is FQGNSA. CDR3 loop: CAVAGTGNYEQYF. The CDR3 nucleotides are TGTGCAGTAGCCGGGACAGGGAACTACGAGCAGTACTTC.

Many counts were recorded for this clonotype. DNA of the CDR3: TGTGCCAGCAGCCCCGGGAGGGTGGGCGACGAGCAGTACTTC. The encoded protein is CASSPGRVGDEQYF. This sequence joins TRBV7-2 and TRBJ2-7; 8 bases agree with TRBD2. The CDR3 is 14 amino acids. Germline loops: CDR1 SGHTA, CDR2 FQGNSA. Germline trimming cut 5 bases from V and 5 bases from J; bases unmatched to any gene: 8.

With respect to this clonotype: The junction does not match germline at one end; this may be a read error. The chain carries TRBV11-2 and TRBJ2-5; D assignment may be TRBD1 or TRBD2 (6 bases each). This CDR3 spans 15 amino acids. Germline V lookup: CDR1 SGHAT, CDR2 FQNNGV. CDR3 sequence reads: CASRELGGTQETQHF. For the CDR3, the DNA is TGTGCCAGCAGGGAATTAGGGGGGACCCAAGAGACCCAGCACTTC. The full variable domain, completed using reference TRBV11-2 and TRBJ2-5, is EAGVAQSPRYKIIEKRQSVAFWCNPISGHATLYWYQQILGQGPKLLIQFQNNGVVDDSQLPKDRFSAERLKGVDSTLKIQPAKLEDSAVYLCASRELGGTQETQHFGPGTRLLVL.

This clonotype was observed a handful of times. The chain is built from TRBV10-3 and TRBJ2-5; TRBD1 is a possible D gene (6 bases). V was clipped by 10 bases and J by 0 bases, with 21 bases between them. The CDR3 is made up of 16 amino acids. CDR1 is ENHRY, CDR2 SYGVKD, per germline. CDR3 sequence: CASSRRGGQHQETQYF. In DNA form, the CDR3 reads TGTGCCAGCAGCCGACGAGGGGGTCAACACCAAGAGACCCAGTACTTC.